The text below deals with one T cell receptor beta chain. There is no known antigen for this receptor. Qualities for individual bases were not recorded, and no much larger clone is one base off. In the germline V gene (reference sequence), CDR1 corresponds to LNHDA and CDR2 to SQIVND. The CDR3 runs 14 residues from the cysteine to the phenylalanine. Only CDR3 DNA remains: 42 bases, in frame from the first base. V sheds 5 bases and J sheds 6 bases, leaving 16 bases between their ends. The sample's time point label, in plain terms: baseline before first vaccination. The vaccinee samples were drawn from two UK trials, COV001 and COV002, one of which was a single-blind randomized controlled phase 2/3 trial testing AZD1222 (ChAdOx1 nCoV-19) in healthy adults. For TCRbeta chain sequencing, PBMC samples were collected from trial participants at day 0 and at day 28 after the second dose. The sample comes from a study of T cell responses to AZD1222 COVID-19 vaccine (dated by TCRdb to about 2021). Concerning the study at large: AZD1222 recipients given second doses at about 4 weeks or at about 12 weeks were pooled, since spike-specific TCR depth and breadth were not found to differ between the two schedules. TCR sequencing was performed for 230 to 250 trial participants, of whom around 210 were given two doses of AZD1222 and around 26 were given two doses of MenACWY control vaccine. Trial participants were enrolled by age into subgroups of 18-55, 56-69 and 70-plus years, and about 150, 27 and 61 TCR-sequenced participants, respectively, were included in these subgroups. The paper's findings and limits, for the study overall: Because no day 14 peak-response samples were available, repertoires were characterized only after the peak T cell response. Vaccine-associated CD4 TCRs spanned the whole spike protein, with dominant responses in regions 160-218 and 743-854. Participants were mostly white British and included more females than males, and it was suggested by the authors that clonal diversity may have been underestimated. Reportedly, close to half of the unique spike-specific TCRs recognized epitopes lying outside the regions that are mutated in the B.1.351 and B.1.1.7 variants. Spike-specific TCR breadth and depth rose significantly after two AZD1222 doses compared with day 0 and with MenACWY recipients. In the small 56-69-year group, the increase in depth fell short of significance, most likely because of low power. Only a handful of AZD1222 recipients were SARS-CoV-2 seropositive at baseline, limiting conclusions about previously exposed vaccinees.

The CDR3 regions of human TCRbeta chains were analyzed by immunosequencing. The published analysis was carried out like this. Repertoire TCRs were checked for matches against a reference library of SARS-CoV-2-specific TCRs that had been generated using the MIRA antigen-specificity platform. Breadth was defined as the fraction of unique TCRs that were SARS-CoV-2-associated, and depth was defined as the fraction of total T cells that were SARS-CoV-2-associated. Using the MIRA data, every spike-specific TCR was mapped to the spike region that the TCR reacted to and assigned to either a CD4 or a CD8 class. Log10-transformed breadth and depth values were compared by one-way ANOVA with Sidak's multiple comparisons tests. Sourced from immuneACCESS, this table was stored by TCRdb with only in-frame sequences that have V and J called. A share of the clones is absent; for the studies checked, an unresolved V gene accounts for under half, and the remainder has no known explanation. Clone size and the V and J calls come from that table; the DNA yielded D and trimming. A total of under 150,000 clones appear in this sample, over 90% of them only once. The ten largest clones capture 5% to 5.5% of the sample.

The V gene is TRBV19 and the J gene is TRBJ1-1, with TRBD1 tentatively as D gene (6 bases match). The TCR comes from an adult in good health. The input for sequencing was peripheral blood, taken on day 0 of AZD1222 vaccination. In nucleotide form, the sequence is TGTGCCAGTAGTCAACCGGGACATAATTCTGAAGCTTTCTTT. It translates to CASSQPGHNSEAFF.